These 23 T cell receptor beta chains share one sample of origin, sequenced in a study of blood T cell repertoires in COVID-19 (dated by TCRdb to 2019 to 2021). Library creation used the immunoSEQ multiplex PCR assay. This immuneACCESS table, as held by TCRdb, lists in-frame sequences with V and J called but not all clones. Of the missing ones, under half trace to an unresolved V gene in checked studies; the others have no known cause. The sample table contains around 130,000 clones; only one count was recorded for about 90% of them. The ten biggest clones cover roughly 10% of the sample. Sequenced: peripheral blood. The source of these receptors is a man aged 55 to 70 with active or convalescent COVID-19.

V gene TRBV2 combines with J gene TRBJ2-1, with TRBD1 matching 8 bases. CDR1 and CDR2 (germline): SNHLY, FYNNEI. The CDR3 sequence is 14 residues long. Losses at the gene ends were 4 bases for V and 2 bases for J; bases not matched to a gene: 1. CDR3 in amino acids: CASSGGQAYNEQFF. CDR3 in DNA: TGTGCCAGCAGTGGGGGACAGGCCTACAATGAGCAGTTCTTC. The entire variable domain, with the rest obtained from reference TRBV2 and TRBJ2-1, is as follows: EPEVTQTPSHQVTQMGQEVILRCVPISNHLYFYWYRQILGQKVEFLVSFYNNEISEKSEIFDDQFSVERPDGSNFTLKIRSTKLEDSAMYFCASSGGQAYNEQFFGPGTRLTVL.

The chain joins TRBV9 to TRBJ2-1; TRBD2 aligns across 8 bases. V lost 4 bases, J lost 2 bases, and 11 bases stayed unmatched. Germline V gene lookup returns CDR1 SGDLS and CDR2 YYNGEE. This CDR3 region has 17 residues. Here the CDR3 DNA reads TGTGCCAGCAGCTACCGAGCCGGGACTAGTCCCTACAATGAGCAGTTCTTC. This codes for CASSYRAGTSPYNEQFF.

The genes are TRBV6-5 and TRBJ2-7; 12 nucleotides match TRBD2. The CDR3 runs 15 residues. J was trimmed by 4 bases and V by 4 bases; bases with no gene match: 5. The V gene's germline CDR1 is MNHEY and CDR2 SVGAGI. CDR3 amino acids: CASSSATSGRYEQYF. The CDR3 coding sequence is TGTGCCAGCAGTTCCGCGACTAGCGGGAGATACGAGCAGTACTTC.

CDR3 sequence reads: CATSDPQTSGIGNEQFF. CDR3 nucleotide sequence: TGTGCCACCAGTGATCCACAGACTAGCGGGATCGGGAATGAGCAGTTCTTC. The chain uses TRBV24-1 and TRBJ2-1; 11 positions match TRBD2. J was trimmed by 7 bases and V by 3 bases; bases with no gene match: 10. CDR1 and CDR2 (germline): KGHDR, SFDVKD. The CDR3 sequence is 17 residues long.

The V call is TRBV7-2, the J call TRBJ2-3, with 8 bases fitting TRBD2. V dropped 5 bases and J dropped 2; count of bases not matched to a gene: 6. From germline, CDR1 is SGHTA and CDR2 FQGNSA. The CDR3 sequence is 15 residues long. CDR3 region: CASSLTSGITDTQYF. CDR3 bases: TGTGCCAGCAGCCTAACTAGCGGAATCACAGATACGCAGTATTTT.

The V call is TRBV30, the J call TRBJ2-7; the D is unclear. CDR1 GTSNPN and CDR2 SVGIG come from the germline V gene (reference sequence). V was cut by 0 bases and J by 7 bases, with 7 bases left in between. The CDR3 is made up of 11 amino acids. CDR3 coding DNA: TGTGCCTGGAGTGTACGGGTAGAGCAGTACTTC. As protein: CAWSVRVEQYF.

The chain uses TRBV24-1 and TRBJ2-3, with a possible D match to TRBD1 (6 bases). The germline gives CDR1 KGHDR, CDR2 SFDVKD. CDR3 length equals 13 residues. V was shortened by 5 bases and J by 2 bases, with 7 bases between the two germline ends. CDR3 sequence reads: CATSVGATDTQYF. The CDR3 DNA sequence: TGTGCCACCAGTGTGGGGGCCACAGATACGCAGTATTTT.

The gene calls are TRBV28 and TRBJ1-4; a weak D match, TRBD1 (5 bases). Trimming took 3 bases from V and 7 from J, leaving 9 bases between them. The germline V gene has CDR1 MDHEN and CDR2 SYDVKM. This CDR3 has 13 amino acids. In DNA, the CDR3 is TGTGCCAGCAGTTTGCCAGGGCCTGAAAAACTGTTTTTT. It translates to CASSLPGPEKLFF.

This chain uses TRBV18 with TRBJ1-2; 7 bases align to TRBD1. This CDR3 is built from 15 residues. Germline-derived CDR1 and CDR2 are KGHSH and LQKENI. V dropped 2 bases and J dropped 4; count of bases not matched to a gene: 7. The CDR3 DNA reads TGTGCCAGCTCACCATCAGACAGGGCCACCTATGGCTACACCTTC. Amino acid sequence: CASSPSDRATYGYTF.

The chain combines TRBV29-1 with TRBJ1-1, with 9 bases that match TRBD1. The germline V gene has CDR1 SQVTM and CDR2 ANQGSEA. V was pared by 4 bases and J by 4 bases, with 4 bases of the junction left unmatched. The CDR3 covers 13 residues. The CDR3 reads CSVAAGQGTEAFF. In nucleotides, the CDR3 is TGCAGCGTTGCCGCGGGACAGGGCACTGAAGCTTTCTTT.

This clone was seen only once. The chain has TRBV5-4 and TRBJ2-2; 12 bases map to TRBD1. CDR3 length equals 15 residues. Germline V gene data show CDR1 as SGHNT and CDR2 as YYREEE (reference sequence). After removal of 1 base from V and 8 bases from J, the junction contained 3 bases not matched to a gene. CDR3 loop: CASSLWDRGPGELFF. The CDR3 nucleotides read TGTGCCAGCAGCTTGTGGGACAGGGGGCCTGGGGAGCTGTTTTTT.

A few counts support this clone. J is TRBJ1-6 and V is TRBV28; 8 positions agree with TRBD1. The CDR3 covers 18 residues. J gave up 0 bases and V 6 bases, and 10 bases lay outside the gene matches. Per germline, CDR1 MDHEN and CDR2 SYDVKM. The CDR3 DNA reads TGTGCCAGCAGATACAGACAGGGGCTGAGCTCCTATAATTCACCCCTCCACTTT. Encoded protein: CASRYRQGLSSYNSPLHF. Full variable domain (remainder filled in from reference TRBV28 and TRBJ1-6): DVKVTQSSRYLVKRTGEKVFLECVQDMDHENMFWYRQDPGLGLRLIYFSYDVKMKEKGDIPEGYSVSREKKERFSLILESASTNQTSMYLCASRYRQGLSSYNSPLHFGNGTRLTVT.

V gene TRBV28 combines with J gene TRBJ1-2; TRBD1 is a possible D gene (5 bases). CDR3 length equals 14 residues. Germline loops: CDR1 MDHEN, CDR2 SYDVKM. Trimming removed 2 bases at V and 2 bases at J, with 9 bases between. CDR3 sequence reads: CASSLSGANYGYTF. CDR3 bases: TGTGCCAGCAGTTTAAGTGGGGCGAACTATGGCTACACCTTC.

This CDR3 is CASSAETRAGGSDEQFF. Here the CDR3 DNA reads TGTGCCAGCAGCGCGGAGACTCGAGCGGGAGGGAGCGATGAGCAGTTCTTC. This chain links TRBV9 with TRBJ2-1, with TRBD2 matching 10 bases. Germline loops: CDR1 SGDLS, CDR2 YYNGEE. This CDR3 contains 17 residues. V trimming: 3 bases; J trimming: 8 bases; junction bases outside the gene matches: 14.

The genes are TRBV12-3 or TRBV12-4 and TRBJ2-1, with 9 nucleotides matching TRBD2. V gave up 3 bases and J gave up 7 bases; unmatched junction bases: 1. The CDR3 contains 13 residues. The CDR3 loop reads CASSLTSGNEQFF. CDR3 sequence (DNA): TGTGCCAGCAGTTTGACTAGCGGAAATGAGCAGTTCTTC.

The V and J genes are TRBV7-2 and TRBJ2-1, with D maybe TRBD2 (6 bases). The CDR3 consists of 13 residues. With 5 bases removed from V and 5 bases from J, the gap between germline ends came to 10 bases. The germline V gene has CDR1 SGHTA and CDR2 FQGNSA. As DNA, the CDR3 is TGTGCCAGCAGCCCGGGACTGCACAATGAGCAGTTCTTC. Protein sequence: CASSPGLHNEQFF.

The chain employs TRBV5-4 and TRBJ2-1; the match to TRBD2 covers 7 bases. Germline CDR1 and CDR2: SGHNT and YYREEE (reference sequence). The CDR3 covers 16 residues. After removal of 4 bases from V and 4 bases from J, the junction contained 11 bases not matched to a gene. The CDR3 spells CASSPREQMSYNEQFF. The DNA for the CDR3 is TGTGCCAGCAGCCCGCGGGAGCAGATGTCTTACAATGAGCAGTTCTTC.

The genes are TRBV5-6 and TRBJ1-5, with 7 positions matching TRBD1. The CDR3 consists of 14 residues. Trimming cost V 4 bases and J 6 bases; bases outside gene matches: 7. Per germline, CDR1 SGHDT and CDR2 YYEEEE. The CDR3 DNA reads as TGTGCCAGCAGCCCGGGACAGCTAGGTCAGCCCCAGCATTTT. Its translation: CASSPGQLGQPQHF.

In this sample, this clone turned up once. The CDR3 reads CASSVVYRTEAFF. CDR3 nucleotides: TGTGCCAGCAGCGTAGTTTACCGGACTGAAGCTTTCTTT. The gene calls are TRBV9 and TRBJ1-1; D is undetermined. Trimming cost V 0 bases and J 5 bases, with 8 bases left between them. CDR1 is SGDLS, CDR2 YYNGEE, per germline. This CDR3 region has 13 residues.

This chain links TRBV28 with TRBJ2-2, with D perhaps matching TRBD1 (7 bases). This CDR3 contains 15 residues. CDR1 is MDHEN and CDR2 is SYDVKM in the germline V gene. V dropped 6 bases and J dropped 4 bases, with 15 bases sitting between them. The CDR3 spells CASSSGGSGTGELFF. The DNA for the CDR3 is TGTGCCAGCAGCTCAGGGGGGTCGGGCACCGGGGAGCTGTTTTTT.

The chain links TRBV2 to TRBJ2-1, with no clear D. The CDR3 consists of 11 residues. V lost 5 bases, J lost 8 bases, and 7 bases lay in between. The V gene's germline CDR1 is SNHLY and CDR2 FYNNEI. CDR3 sequence reads: CASSIEHEQFF. The CDR3 region has the DNA TGTGCCAGCAGTATCGAGCATGAGCAGTTCTTC.

The rearrangement joins TRBV5-1 to TRBJ2-3; 15 nucleotides match TRBD2. Trimming removed 3 bases from V and 0 bases from J; junction bases left unmatched: 5. The CDR3 runs 18 residues. CDR1 and CDR2 (germline): SGHRS, YFSETQ. The CDR3 DNA reads as TGCGCCAGCAGCTCACCGGGACTAGCGGGAGGAAGCACAGATACGCAGTATTTT. Translating it yields CASSSPGLAGGSTDTQYF.

The CDR3 coding sequence is TGTGCCAGTAGCATGAGTATGGCTGGACTAGTGTTCCTACCGAACAATGAGCAGTTCTTC. As protein: CASSMSMAGLVFLPNNEQFF. V gene TRBV19 combines with J gene TRBJ2-1, with 7 bases lining up with TRBD2. The germline V gene has CDR1 LNHDA and CDR2 SQIVND (reference sequence). CDR3 length: 20 residues. The V and J ends lost 6 bases and 5 bases, in that order; junction bases with no gene match: 25.